This TCR beta chain was profiled in a study of cytomegalovirus exposure and HLA in healthy donors. Germline lookup yields CDR1 GTSNPN and CDR2 SVGIG (reference sequence). The CDR3 totals 11 residues. Trimming removed 5 bases from V and 2 bases from J, with 7 bases in between. A multiplex PCR was run with 60 Vbeta primers and 13 Jbeta primers. Measured with immunoSEQ multiplex PCR; TCRdb has only the in-frame clones, and not every one. This sample has approximately 150,000 clones, with 82% found just once. This sequence joins TRBV30 and TRBJ2-7; the D gene is possibly TRBD2 (5 bases). Material for sequencing was PBMCs. This sequence was found in a woman aged 40-49 years in good health and CMV-seronegative. In nucleotides, the CDR3 is TGTGCCTGGGGAGGTGCCTACGAGCAGTACTTC. Translating it yields CAWGGAYEQYF.